These 8 T cell receptor beta chains share one sample of origin, sequenced in a study of cytomegalovirus exposure and HLA in healthy donors. Here immunoSEQ multiplex PCR was the method, and the copy in TCRdb shows in-frame clones only, minus some. Here the sample spans about 65,000 clones, 92% being singletons. Sequencing was done on a sample of PBMCs. Every receptor here comes from a woman aged 18-29 years in good health and CMV-seronegative.

This chain links TRBV11-3 with TRBJ2-3; D is uncertain. CDR3 length equals 15 residues. V was cut by 1 base and J by 0 bases, with 8 bases left in between. Germline CDR1 and CDR2: SGHNT and YENEEA. For the CDR3, the DNA is TGTGCCAGCAGCTTAGTCCTAACTAGCACAGATACGCAGTATTTT. It encodes CASSLVLTSTDTQYF.

The rearrangement uses TRBV29-1 and TRBJ1-1; TRBD1 might be the D (5 bases). Germline CDR1 reads SQVTM; CDR2 reads ANQGSEA. The CDR3 runs 12 residues. V dropped 6 bases and J dropped 10 bases, with 18 bases sitting between them. The CDR3: CSVGPGGKGAFF. CDR3 in DNA: TGCAGCGTGGGCCCCGGGGGGAAGGGAGCTTTCTTT. Full variable domain (remainder filled in from reference TRBV29-1 and TRBJ1-1): SAVISQKPSRDICQRGTSLTIQCQVDSQVTMMFWYRQQPGQSLTLIATANQGSEATYESGFVIDKFPISRPNLTFSTLTVSNMSPEDSSIYLCSVGPGGKGAFFGQGTRLTVV.

A remark on this clone: Other DNA sequences in the sample encode the same CDR3. This sequence joins TRBV5-1 and TRBJ1-2; 7 nucleotides align to TRBD1. CDR3 size: 13 residues. V lost 3 bases and J lost 4; bases outside the gene matches: 3. CDR1 SGHRS and CDR2 YFSETQ come from the germline V gene. The CDR3 sequence is CASSSTGSYGYTF. The CDR3 bases are TGCGCCAGCAGCTCGACAGGGTCCTATGGCTACACCTTC.

This clone was picked up one time. The chain employs TRBV7-9 and TRBJ1-6, with a weak D call TRBD1 (5 bases). The ends were cut back, 4 bases at V and 10 bases at J, with 11 bases in the middle. This CDR3 contains 13 residues. Germline V CDR1 and CDR2: SEHNR, FQNEAQ (reference sequence). CDR3 sequence reads: CASSSGGQSPLHF. DNA of the CDR3: TGTGCCAGCAGCTCCGGGGGTCAGTCACCCCTCCACTTT.

The chain combines TRBV12-5 with TRBJ1-1, with 7 positions matching TRBD1. After removal of 1 base from V and 4 bases from J, the junction contained 3 bases not matched to a gene. The CDR3 has 14 amino acids. Per the germline V gene, CDR1 is LGHNT and CDR2 is FRNRAP. The CDR3 sequence is CASGLGQGGTEAFF. DNA for the CDR3: TGTGCTAGTGGTTTGGGACAGGGTGGCACTGAAGCTTTCTTT.

The chain combines TRBV6-5 with TRBJ2-2; no firm D call. The CDR3 consists of 13 residues. Germline V gene data show CDR1 as MNHEY and CDR2 as SVGAGI. Trimming cost V 9 bases and J 4 bases, with 12 bases left between them. The CDR3 coding sequence is TGTGCCAGTCTGGAACAGTTCACCGGGGAGCTGTTTTTT. The encoded protein is CASLEQFTGELFF.

This rearrangement joins TRBV13 to TRBJ2-3, with D possibly matching TRBD2 (5 bases). V was trimmed by 5 bases and J by 4 bases, leaving 13 bases between them. This CDR3 region has 14 residues. CDR1 is PRHDT and CDR2 is FYEKMQ in the germline V gene (reference sequence). CDR3 DNA sequence: TGTGCCAGCAGCAACACACTAGTACCAGATACGCAGTATTTT. Translation: CASSNTLVPDTQYF.

This chain uses TRBV5-6 with TRBJ2-7; TRBD1 aligns across 7 bases. This CDR3 region has 16 residues. Germline-derived CDR1 and CDR2 are SGHDT and YYEEEE. The V and J ends lost 2 bases and 5 bases, in that order; junction bases with no gene match: 13. Here the CDR3 reads CASSFFQTGNLDEQYF. DNA for the CDR3: TGTGCCAGCAGCTTCTTTCAGACAGGGAACCTTGACGAGCAGTACTTC.